Included here is one T cell receptor (beta chain) sequence, with context. Its antigen remains unknown. These data come from a study of T cell clonotyping in hematopoietic cell transplantation. General study points: Without cell sorting, CD4 versus CD8 contributions remain unresolved.

Sequencing was performed with immunoSEQ multiplex PCR; in TCRdb, only in-frame clones are kept and a portion is missing. The sample includes 4,500 to 6,000 clones, 90% of them seen just once. Unmatched junction bases numbered 8, after V lost 4 bases and J lost 5 bases. The CDR3 has 15 amino acids. Germline CDR1 and CDR2: SGHVS and FQNEAQ. This TCR came from a man aged 40-49 years in good health. Some clones in this sample may be carry-over from other donors' samples. The material sequenced was peripheral blood mononuclear cells. The chain links TRBV7-8 to TRBJ1-1; 9 bases are shared with TRBD1. The CDR3 DNA reads TGTGCCAGCAGCTCGTATACGGGACAGGGAACTGAAGCTTTCTTT. Amino acid sequence: CASSSYTGQGTEAFF.